The rows below give T cell receptor beta chains drawn from one sample of a study of T cell changes during pregnancy in multiple sclerosis. Profiling relied on immunoSEQ multiplex PCR, and the TCRdb table lists in-frame clones only, not all of them. There are about 20,000 clones in the sample; about 88% occur only once, and roughly 20% lies in the top ten. The sequences come from CD8+ T cells from peripheral blood mononuclear cells, collected after pregnancy. All receptors derive from a female donor in good health, enrolled as a control in a pregnancy study. Both conserved end residues are part of each CDR3. A D gene is named only where the DNA matches it firmly. The listing skips clone size in some rows; elsewhere it reads once, few, many or a size class.

J gene	V gene	clone size	D gene	CDR3 DNA	CDR3 protein
TRBJ1-1	TRBV6-5	-	-	TGTGCCAGCAGTTCGAGACAGGAAGCTTTCTTT	CASSSRQEAFF
TRBJ2-7	TRBV7-9	once	-	TGTGCCAGCAGCTCTGTCCGGGGGAGAGCCTACGAGCAGTACTTC	CASSSVRGRAYEQYF
TRBJ2-7	TRBV10-3	-	TRBD2	TGTGCCATCACCGACGGGAGGGCCGCGGCCGAGCAGTACTTC	CAITDGRAAAEQYF
TRBJ1-1	TRBV6-5	once	-	TGTGCCAGCAGTTACGAGGGTAACACTGAAGCTTTCTTT	CASSYEGNTEAFF
TRBJ1-1	TRBV5-1	few	-	TGCGCCAGCAGCATGACAGGCATGAACACTGAAGCTTTCTTT	CASSMTGMNTEAFF
TRBJ2-1	TRBV6-1	-	-	TGTGCCAGCAATAGGTGGGCGAGGGATGAGCAGTTCTTC	CASNRWARDEQFF
TRBJ2-1	TRBV14	-	-	TGTGCCAGCAGCCAAGGTGTATCGCGAAACAATGAGCAGTTCTTC	CASSQGVSRNNEQFF
TRBJ2-1	TRBV5-6	-	TRBD1	TGTGCCAGCGTCGGACAGGGCCTCAATGAGCAGTTCTTC	CASVGQGLNEQFF
TRBJ2-5	TRBV4-2	-	TRBD2	TGTGCCAGCAGCCTAGAGACCTCTCTAGCGGGAGGGGAGACCCAGTACTTC	CASSLETSLAGGETQYF
TRBJ2-7	TRBV29-1	-	TRBD2	TGCAGCGCCGGGACTAGCGGGTTGTACGAGCAGTACTTC	CSAGTSGLYEQYF
TRBJ1-2	TRBV2	-	TRBD1	TGTGCCAGCAGTGAATCTCGGGACAGGGTGGGGAGTGGCTACACCTTC	CASSESRDRVGSGYTF
TRBJ1-1	TRBV30	-	-	TGTGCCTGGAGTCAGGACAGAGACACTGAAGCTTTCTTT	CAWSQDRDTEAFF
TRBJ1-5	TRBV6-1	-	-	TGTGCCAGCCACCGGGACACAAACAATCAGCCCCAGCATTTT	CASHRDTNNQPQHF
TRBJ2-7	TRBV5-6	-	-	TGTGCCAGCACTATACGGAGGACTCTCTCCGAGCAGTACTTC	CASTIRRTLSEQYF
TRBJ1-5	TRBV27	-	-	TGTGCCACCCGACGGTCAGGGGACAATCAGCCCCAGCATTTT	CATRRSGDNQPQHF
TRBJ1-2	TRBV19	-	TRBD1	TGTGCCAGTACCCTGACCCCTCCGGACAGGGTCTATGGCTACACCTTC	CASTLTPPDRVYGYTF
TRBJ2-7	TRBV18	-	TRBD2	TGTGCCAGCTCACCACGACCCCTTGGGACTAGCGACTCCTACGAGCAGTACTTC	CASSPRPLGTSDSYEQYF
TRBJ1-2	TRBV27	-	-	TGTGCCAGCACCCCCCGGAGGGGCTATGGCTACACCTTC	CASTPRRGYGYTF
TRBJ2-5	TRBV10-3	few	-	TGTGCCATCAAGGGGGTTTTCCGGGAAGAGACCCAGTACTTC	CAIKGVFREETQYF
TRBJ1-2	TRBV25-1	once	-	TGTGCCAGCAGTTTCCCCGAGAACTATGGCTACACCTTC	CASSFPENYGYTF
TRBJ2-1	TRBV5-1	-	-	TGCGCCAGCAGCTTGGGGCAGGGAGGGGGCAATGAGCAGTTCTTC	CASSLGQGGGNEQFF
TRBJ2-7	TRBV11-2	-	TRBD2	TGTGCCAGCAGCCCACACCCGGGACTAGCGGTACACGAGCAGTACTTC	CASSPHPGLAVHEQYF
TRBJ1-1	TRBV30	-	-	TGTGCCTGGATACGGGAGACTGAAGCTTTCTTT	CAWIRETEAFF
TRBJ2-7	TRBV9	-	TRBD2	TGTGCCAGCAGCCCAACTAGCGGGGGGGCTGGGCAGTACTTC	CASSPTSGGAGQYF
TRBJ1-1	TRBV4-3	few	TRBD1	TGCGCCAGCAGCCAAGACGGAGAACAGGGGAGATGGGAAGCTTTCTTT	CASSQDGEQGRWEAFF
TRBJ1-1	TRBV6-5	-	-	TGTGCCAGCAGTTACTCGATCGCCGACACCACTGAAGCTTTCTTT	CASSYSIADTTEAFF
TRBJ2-5	TRBV6-1	-	TRBD2	TGTGCCAGCAGTGAATACGGGGGGGGGTCTCAAGAGACCCAGTACTTC	CASSEYGGGSQETQYF
TRBJ1-2	TRBV19	-	-	TGTGCCAGTAACAGGGAATACTATGGCTACACCTTC	CASNREYYGYTF
TRBJ2-5	TRBV5-4	-	TRBD1	TGTGCCAGCAGCCTCGACAGGGCAAAGACCCAGTACTTC	CASSLDRAKTQYF
TRBJ2-1	TRBV5-1	-	-	TGCGCCAGCAGCTTGACTCACTCGGACTACCAAGACAATGAGCAGTTCTTC	CASSLTHSDYQDNEQFF